This record concerns one TCR beta chain sequence. The antigen it binds to is not known. The input lacks base qualities; no much larger clone sits a single base away. The data are from a study of CD8+ T cells in alopecia areata (dated by TCRdb to between 2018 and 2020). Looking at the study overall: Treated patients were enrolled in an open-label pilot trial of oral tofacitinib, 5 to 10 mg twice daily, for moderate-to-severe alopecia areata. Tofacitinib was given for 6 to 18 months, followed by 6 months of follow-up off drug to assess delayed response and recurrence. Disease severity in treated patients was measured with the SALT score, which quantifies the percentage of affected scalp surface area. High-throughput TCRbeta sequencing was used to examine T cell clonal expansion in alopecia areata in both the C3H/HeJ mouse model and human patients. In humans, TCRbeta sequencing was performed on scalp tissue and on sorted CD4+ and CD8+ peripheral blood T cells from healthy controls and from patients with patchy or totalis/universalis alopecia areata. Patients on tofacitinib were biopsied at baseline and after 4 and 24 weeks of treatment, and several of the patients also had a later scalp biopsy. Clonality in the scalp was compared among normal scalp (n=4), patchy alopecia areata scalp (n=8), and alopecia totalis/universalis scalp (n=8). RNA was obtained with the PAXgene miRNA kit for fixed scalp, the miRNeasy kit for PBMCs, and the RNeasy kit for mouse skin. immunoSEQ multiplex PCR using 35 Vbeta forward primers and 13 Jbeta reverse primers was used to amplify TCRbeta CDR3 regions.

The intended sense of this specimen's time point label: 24 weeks on oral tofacitinib. The intended sense of this specimen's treatment or condition label: oral pan-JAK inhibitor, 5-10 mg twice daily. Lesional scalp punch biopsies and peripheral blood were obtained from alopecia areata patients. PBMCs were separated by density centrifugation and stained for CD3, CD4 and CD8, after which CD4+ and CD8+ T cells were sorted on a FACSAria. What the study reported, not specific to this receptor: Shared TCR sequences between patients were less evident than in mice, which may be partly attributable to HLA diversity in the patient population. Unlike mouse skin, where gammadelta T cells dominate, normal human skin contains resident alphabeta T cells that get sequenced too, which complicates analysis of the scalp TCR repertoire. Tofacitinib significantly lowered scalp clonality and the number of expanded CD8+ clones among the top 100 scalp clones. During tofacitinib treatment, many expanded lesional clones stuck around in both scalp and blood, and this persistence may partly explain why relapse happens after treatment is stopped. Because the treated cohort was small and had only one nonresponder, larger studies are needed to examine links between baseline CD8+ expansion and response. Compared with normal scalp, lesional scalp, particularly in alopecia totalis/universalis, had higher clonality and more expanded CD8+ clones, which suggests antigenic drive.

The CDR3 has 13 amino acids, counting the end cysteine and phenylalanine. Of all the DNA, just the CDR3 is kept, 39 bases in frame from base 1. CDR1 and CDR2 (GTSNPN, SVGIG) derive from the germline V gene (reference sequence). Trimming takes 1 base from V and 2 bases from J, and the germline ends sit 5 bases apart. The method behind the library was the immunoSEQ multiplex PCR assay. To provide template for TCR sequencing, every sample had RNA extracted and reverse transcribed into cDNA. First-strand cDNA was synthesized with SuperScript III using a 2:1 mix of oligo-dT and random hexamers. A synthetic immune receptor repertoire was used to assess amplification bias, and residual bias was removed computationally. In the source study's methods: Raw reads were preprocessed to remove errors, and CDR3 was defined by IMGT conventions from the conserved cysteine to phenylalanine. To get clonality, Shannon entropy was normalized by log2 of the number of productive unique TCRs and the result was subtracted from 1. Whether scalp clones were CD4 or CD8 was inferred by matching scalp TCRbeta sequences against CD4 and CD8 repertoires sorted from blood. TCRdb limited this immuneACCESS table to in-frame rearrangements with V and J called. A share of clones is missing; checked studies link under half to unresolved V genes, and the rest is unexplained. V, J and clone size reflect that table, while D and trimming were determined from the DNA. This sample comprises under 350,000 clones, roughly 64% of them detected only once. The ten largest clones capture approximately 2% of the sample.

Specimen: CD4+ T cells sorted from blood, collected at week 24, from a patient treated with tofacitinib. Recombination connected TRBV30 to TRBJ2-2; the D gene identity is not certain. The clonotype comes from a human donor with alopecia areata. The bases are TGTGCCTGGAGTGATACTAACACCGGGGAGCTGTTTTTT. Protein translation: CAWSDTNTGELFF.